A single sample is the source of the 24 T cell receptor beta chains below, sequenced in a study of beta chain features in type 1 diabetes. Points from the study as a whole: Across all four CD4+ subsets, people with type 1 diabetes showed modestly shorter TCRB CDR3s.

What these receptors recognize is not known. Expressed TCRB transcripts were sequenced after all isolated RNA was converted to cDNA. Generated by immunoSEQ multiplex PCR, the TCRdb table keeps only in-frame clones and is missing some. The sample includes 400,000 or so clones, over 9% of them seen just once. Sequencing input: central memory CD4+ T cells from blood. These receptors were taken from a man younger than 40 with type 1 diabetes.

This clone was seen more than once but under ten times. J is TRBJ1-6 and V is TRBV13; 8 nucleotides align to TRBD1. Germline CDR1 is PRHDT and CDR2 is FYEKMQ (reference sequence). Trimming cost V 3 bases and J 9 bases; bases outside gene matches: 7. The CDR3 consists of 15 residues. The chain's CDR3 is CASSLISQGGSPLHF. The CDR3 coding sequence is TGTGCCAGCAGCTTGATCTCACAGGGGGGTTCACCCCTCCACTTT.

This clone turned up a few times. The chain is built from TRBV28 and TRBJ1-2; D gene unclear. The CDR3 length is 13 residues. V shed 3 bases and J shed 8 bases, with 13 bases lying between them. CDR1 is MDHEN and CDR2 is SYDVKM in the germline V gene. The CDR3 DNA reads TGTGCCAGCAGTTTTGTAGCTCTCCTCGGCTACACCTTC. Protein: CASSFVALLGYTF.

In its sample, this clone was seen a few times. This rearrangement joins TRBV4-1 to TRBJ1-2; tentative D call: TRBD1 (5 bases). Germline CDR1 reads MGHRA; CDR2 reads YSYEKL. Trimming stripped 0 bases from V and 6 bases from J, with 11 bases between. This CDR3 comprises 14 residues. CDR3 protein: CASSQDGREDGYTF. The CDR3 DNA is TGCGCCAGCAGCCAAGATGGCAGGGAAGATGGCTACACCTTC.

This clone was counted ten times or more. This rearrangement joins TRBV5-4 to TRBJ1-2; D is ambiguous. Germline CDR1 SGHNT, CDR2 YYREEE (reference sequence). The CDR3 length is 14 residues. V was shortened by 3 bases and J by 2 bases, with 11 bases between the two germline ends. The DNA of the CDR3 is TGTGCCAGCAGCTACGACATCGGGAACTATGGCTACACCTTC. It encodes CASSYDIGNYGYTF.

V gene TRBV7-2 combines with J gene TRBJ2-5; D is perhaps TRBD1 (6 bases). CDR1 is SGHTA and CDR2 is FQGNSA in the germline V gene. The ends were cut back, 5 bases at V and 5 bases at J, with 18 bases in the middle. This CDR3 spans 15 amino acids. This CDR3 reads CASSRPPQQGETQYF. The CDR3 bases are TGTGCCAGCAGCAGACCCCCCCAGCAGGGGGAGACCCAGTACTTC.

In this sample, this clone turned up a few times. The chain has TRBV6-1 and TRBJ2-3, with a tentative D call TRBD2 (7 bases). Per the germline V gene, CDR1 is MNHNS and CDR2 is SASEGT. Trimming took 6 bases from V and 6 from J, leaving 13 bases between them. CDR3 size: 13 residues. This chain's CDR3 is CASSQGGADTQYF. The CDR3 DNA is TGTGCCAGCAGCCAAGGGGGGGCGGATACGCAGTATTTT.

The chain joins TRBV27 to TRBJ1-2; no reliable D call. There are 14 residues in the CDR3. V lost 6 bases to trimming and J lost 2 bases, with 13 bases between them. Germline V gene sequence: CDR1 MNHEY, CDR2 SMNVEV (reference sequence). CDR3 coding DNA: TGTGCCAGCAGAATTCCAGGCGGAAACTATGGCTACACCTTC. It is translated as CASRIPGGNYGYTF.

The rearrangement links TRBV2 to TRBJ1-5; 11 nucleotides line up with TRBD1. CDR3 size: 14 residues. The germline CDR1 and CDR2 sequences are SNHLY and FYNNEI. V lost 7 bases to trimming and J lost 7 bases; unmatched junction nucleotides: 6. The CDR3 DNA reads TGTGCCAGCACCCGGGACAGGGGGAACCAGCCCCAGCATTTT. Its translation: CASTRDRGNQPQHF.

This clone has just a few counts. This chain uses TRBV15 with TRBJ1-1; D is undetermined. V gave up 0 bases and J gave up 2 bases, with 4 bases separating them. This CDR3 comprises 13 residues. The germline V gene encodes CDR1 LNHNV and CDR2 YYDKDF (reference sequence). Written as DNA, the CDR3 is TGTGCCACCAGCAGAGATGTCAACACTGAAGCTTTCTTT. Translating it yields CATSRDVNTEAFF.

This clone was observed a handful of times. The rearrangement joins TRBV5-1 to TRBJ1-3, with a tentative D call TRBD1 (5 bases). V lost 4 bases, J lost 4 bases, and 15 bases lay in between. CDR1 is SGHRS, CDR2 YFSETQ, per germline. This CDR3 region has 15 residues. The CDR3 DNA reads as TGCGCCAGCAGCCGCGGCGGGACGGAAGGAAACACCATATATTTT. Translating it yields CASSRGGTEGNTIYF.

The V gene is TRBV6-1, the J gene TRBJ2-3, with 8 bases identical to TRBD1. The V segment lost 9 bases and the J segment 6 bases; nucleotides outside the gene matches: 14. Germline CDR1 MNHNS, CDR2 SASEGT. The CDR3 runs to 15 residues. The CDR3 DNA reads as TGTGCCAGTGCCCTACAGGGGGTCGGTCTCGATACGCAGTATTTT. Protein sequence: CASALQGVGLDTQYF.

This clone occurred a few times. The chain couples TRBV28 to TRBJ2-3; 8 bases are shared with TRBD1. CDR3 size: 15 residues. Trimming cost V 6 bases and J 5 bases; bases outside gene matches: 10. The germline CDR1 and CDR2 sequences are MDHEN and SYDVKM. CDR3 in amino acids: CASRRPPGQGDTQYF. The CDR3 region has the DNA TGTGCCAGCAGACGCCCCCCCGGACAGGGAGATACGCAGTATTTT.

V usage is TRBV4-3 and J usage is TRBJ1-1, with D maybe TRBD1 (5 bases). Per the germline V gene, CDR1 is LGHNA and CDR2 is YSLEER. This CDR3 has 13 amino acids. V was clipped by 0 bases and J by 7 bases, with 9 bases between them. The CDR3 loop is CASSQDRRGEAFF. CDR3 DNA: TGCGCCAGCAGCCAAGACAGGAGGGGTGAAGCTTTCTTT.

The V call is TRBV4-1, the J call TRBJ2-7; 8 nucleotides match TRBD1. V was pared by 0 bases and J by 4 bases, with 8 bases of the junction left unmatched. This CDR3 is built from 16 residues. CDR1 is MGHRA and CDR2 is YSYEKL in the germline V gene. The CDR3 DNA is TGCGCCAGCAGCCAAGAAGGGAGACAGGGGAGTTACGAGCAGTACTTC. It encodes CASSQEGRQGSYEQYF.

This clone has more than one count but fewer than ten. The chain joins TRBV29-1 to TRBJ2-4, with D possibly being TRBD2 (7 bases). This CDR3 comprises 16 residues. The germline V gene has CDR1 SQVTM and CDR2 ANQGSEA. V dropped 4 bases and J dropped 2 bases, with 18 bases sitting between them. CDR3 nucleotides: TGCAGCGTTGGGGGACACGGGGGGTACCCCAAAAACATTCAGTACTTC. The encoded protein is CSVGGHGGYPKNIQYF.

This chain joins TRBV18 and TRBJ2-5; D is unresolved. The CDR3 runs to 14 residues. Trimming removed 3 bases at V and 4 bases at J, with 12 bases between. The germline gives CDR1 KGHSH, CDR2 LQKENI. The CDR3 sequence is CASSPKATGETQYF. CDR3 nucleotides: TGTGCCAGCTCACCGAAGGCGACGGGAGAGACCCAGTACTTC.

This clone was counted only a few times. The V and J genes are TRBV18 and TRBJ1-1; tentative D call: TRBD1 (5 bases). Trimming removed 2 bases at V and 5 bases at J, with 15 bases between. CDR3 length equals 15 residues. CDR1 is KGHSH and CDR2 is LQKENI in the germline V gene. CDR3 region: CASSPGWGIGTEAFF. The CDR3 region has the DNA TGTGCCAGCTCACCAGGGTGGGGCATAGGGACTGAAGCTTTCTTT.

This clone has a count of ten or more. The rearrangement links TRBV5-5 to TRBJ1-2; D gene uncertain. Germline V gives CDR1 SGHKS, CDR2 YYEKEE (reference sequence). The CDR3 runs to 15 residues. V lost 3 bases and J 4 bases, leaving 16 bases between the germline ends. The CDR3 is CASSWGAELVYGYTF. In DNA, the CDR3 is TGTGCCAGCAGCTGGGGAGCTGAGCTCGTCTATGGCTACACCTTC.

Turning to this clone: This likely came from a read error, as a far larger clone is one base away. V gene TRBV28 combines with J gene TRBJ2-7; 8 positions agree with TRBD2. Germline CDR1 is MDHEN and CDR2 is SYDVKM. The CDR3 has 17 amino acids. The V and J ends lost 11 bases and 2 bases, in that order; junction bases with no gene match: 20. The CDR3 coding sequence is TGTGCCGCGAAGGCGGGGGGCTCCAGGATAGCGGCCTACGAGCAGTACTTC. Translating it yields CAAKAGGSRIAAYEQYF.

The V call is TRBV29-1, the J call TRBJ2-3, with 9 nucleotides matching TRBD2. The CDR3 consists of 16 residues. Looked up from germline, CDR1 is SQVTM and CDR2 is ANQGSEA. Trimming cost V 2 bases and J 2 bases; bases outside gene matches: 8. DNA of the CDR3: TGCAGCGTTGAACGACGAGCGGGAGGCCCCACAGATACGCAGTATTTT. It yields the protein CSVERRAGGPTDTQYF.

The DNA for the CDR3 is TGTGCCAGCAGCTTAGGTTGGGGACAGGGGGCGCGAGGCACTGAAGCTTTCTTT. As protein: CASSLGWGQGARGTEAFF. V is TRBV7-9 and J is TRBJ1-1; 12 positions match TRBD1. The CDR3 spans 18 residues. Germline CDR1 reads SEHNR; CDR2 reads FQNEAQ (reference sequence). V lost 1 base and J lost 4; bases outside the gene matches: 10.

This chain links TRBV19 with TRBJ2-1; D perhaps matches TRBD1 (5 bases). The CDR3 runs to 15 residues. V gave up 0 bases and J gave up 5 bases, with 11 bases separating them. Germline CDR1 is LNHDA and CDR2 is SQIVND (reference sequence). Written as DNA, the CDR3 is TGTGCCAGTAGTATAGATTGGTCGACAGACAATGAGCAGTTCTTC. The encoded protein is CASSIDWSTDNEQFF.

This clone was seen a few times. The junction departs from germline at one end; a sequencing error may be responsible. V gene TRBV7-7 combines with J gene TRBJ1-1; D call uncertain. The CDR3 consists of 13 residues. Germline V lookup: CDR1 SSHAT, CDR2 FNYEAQ (reference sequence). Here the CDR3 reads CASSLSENTEAFF. In DNA, the CDR3 is TGTGCTAGCAGCTTAAGCGAGAACACTGAAGCTTTCTTT.

This clone was observed a handful of times. J is TRBJ1-2 and V is TRBV7-9; 7 nucleotides agree with TRBD1. This CDR3 spans 13 amino acids. Trimming at V came to 5 bases and at J to 10 bases, leaving 10 bases not matched to a gene. Germline V gene data show CDR1 as SEHNR and CDR2 as FQNEAQ (reference sequence). The CDR3 protein is CASSPGGGQLYTF. The CDR3 nucleotides are TGTGCCAGCAGCCCGGGCGGGGGACAGCTCTACACCTTC.